The 23 T cell receptor beta chains in this list originate from one sample, sequenced in a study of T cell responses to AZD1222 COVID-19 vaccine. Sequencing used immunoSEQ multiplex PCR; TCRdb keeps in-frame clones, though not all of them. The sample holds tens of thousands of clones, approximately 84% seen once. The input for sequencing was peripheral blood, taken on day 0 of AZD1222 vaccination. The receptors were gathered from an adult in good health.

The chain uses TRBV28 and TRBJ1-4; D remains ambiguous. The CDR3 loop spans 18 amino acids. Germline V gene data show CDR1 as MDHEN and CDR2 as SYDVKM. The V gene lost 3 bases and the J gene lost 3 bases, with 20 bases spanning the gap. This CDR3 is CASSFTPSPGPSNEKLFF. The CDR3 DNA follows: TGTGCCAGCAGTTTTACCCCCTCTCCGGGCCCCTCTAATGAAAAACTGTTTTTT.

The chain combines TRBV7-2 with TRBJ2-7, with TRBD1 matching 10 bases. V gave up 5 bases and J gave up 3 bases; unmatched junction bases: 4. The CDR3 is 14 residues long. Germline V gene lookup returns CDR1 SGHTA and CDR2 FQGNSA. The DNA for the CDR3 is TGTGCCAGCAGCATAGGGACAGGGGTCTACGAGCAGTACTTC. Its protein is CASSIGTGVYEQYF.

The J gene is TRBJ2-2, the V gene TRBV10-3, with unresolved D. This CDR3 has 16 amino acids. The germline V and J ends were trimmed by 3 bases and 2 bases, with 13 bases remaining between them. Germline CDR1 and CDR2: ENHRY and SYGVKD. CDR3 sequence (DNA): TGTGCCATCAGTGAAGGCAGTACTATAAACACCGGGGAGCTGTTTTTT. Residues: CAISEGSTINTGELFF.

The V call is TRBV4-3, the J call TRBJ2-3; 9 nucleotides agree with TRBD2. V shed 4 bases, J shed 2 bases, and the junction held 13 bases outside the gene matches. CDR3 length equals 18 residues. From germline, CDR1 is LGHNA and CDR2 YSLEER. The CDR3 coding sequence is TGCGCCAGCAGCCCCCGGCGTGGCGGGGGGGTAGACACAGATACGCAGTATTTT. Translation: CASSPRRGGGVDTDTQYF.

The chain carries TRBV14 and TRBJ1-2, with D unresolved. This CDR3 spans 16 amino acids. Deletions cut 0 bases from V and 6 bases from J, with 17 bases between. The germline V gene encodes CDR1 SGHDN and CDR2 FVKESK. Here the CDR3 DNA reads TGTGCCAGCAGCCAAGATCAGTGGGAGGGCGCCCATGGCTACACCTTC. Protein product: CASSQDQWEGAHGYTF.

This clone showed up just once. The chain employs TRBV20-1 and TRBJ2-1, with a possible D match to TRBD2 (5 bases). V dropped 3 bases and J dropped 1 base, with 7 bases sitting between them. The CDR3 has 13 residues. In germline, CDR1 is DFQATT, CDR2 SNEGSKA (reference sequence). CDR3 sequence reads: CSASEGSYNEQFF. The CDR3 DNA is TGCAGTGCTAGTGAGGGTTCCTACAATGAGCAGTTCTTC.

The CDR3 loop is CASSYFSSGNTIYF. The CDR3 DNA reads TGTGCCAGCAGCTACTTCAGCTCTGGAAACACCATATATTTT. The chain combines TRBV7-9 with TRBJ1-3; D is undetermined. The CDR3 has 14 amino acids. The ends were cut back, 4 bases at V and 0 bases at J, with 7 bases in the middle. CDR1 and CDR2 from the germline V gene are SEHNR and FQNEAQ (reference sequence).

The CDR3 coding sequence is TGTGCCAGCAATGGGGTTAACTATGGCTACACCTTC. Amino acids: CASNGVNYGYTF. This chain joins TRBV5-4 and TRBJ1-2, with unresolved D. Deletions cut 6 bases from V and 1 base from J, with 7 bases between. The CDR3 totals 12 residues. Germline V gene lookup returns CDR1 SGHNT and CDR2 YYREEE (reference sequence).

This clone has a single count. The DNA of the CDR3 is TGTGCCAGCAGCTTATTTGCCCCGACGTGGCAGGCGACTAATGAAAAACTGTTTTTT. It encodes CASSLFAPTWQATNEKLFF. The chain joins TRBV7-2 to TRBJ1-4; D not resolved. This CDR3 comprises 19 residues. The V end lost 2 bases, the J end lost 2 bases, and 21 bases lay between the germline ends. The germline V gene encodes CDR1 SGHTA and CDR2 FQGNSA.

The rearrangement uses TRBV11-2 and TRBJ2-1; no firm D call. The CDR3 is 14 amino acids. V gave up 5 bases and J gave up 0 bases, with 8 bases separating them. In germline, CDR1 is SGHAT, CDR2 FQNNGV. The CDR3 sequence: CASSASSSYNEQFF. Written as DNA, the CDR3 is TGTGCCAGCAGCGCTAGTAGCTCCTACAATGAGCAGTTCTTC.

CDR3 sequence: CASTGGAGARNQPQHF. In DNA form, the CDR3 reads TGTGCCAGTACCGGGGGGGCAGGGGCTCGCAATCAGCCCCAGCATTTT. The gene calls are TRBV19 and TRBJ1-5, with a possible D match to TRBD1 (6 bases). With 7 bases removed from V and 2 bases from J, the gap between germline ends came to 18 bases. CDR3 length equals 16 residues. Germline assignment: CDR1 LNHDA and CDR2 SQIVND (reference sequence).

The V gene is TRBV6-1, the J gene TRBJ1-4, with D perhaps matching TRBD1 (5 bases). The CDR3 has 16 amino acids. Between the trimmed V and J ends, which lost 0 bases and 0 bases, there was a span of 8 bases. The V gene's germline CDR1 is MNHNS and CDR2 SASEGT. In nucleotides, the CDR3 is TGTGCCAGCAGTGAAGCAGGGGTTCCAACTAATGAAAAACTGTTTTTT. It translates to CASSEAGVPTNEKLFF.

This chain connects TRBV4-1 to TRBJ1-4; D possibly corresponds to TRBD1 (6 bases). Germline-derived CDR1 and CDR2 are MGHRA and YSYEKL. This CDR3 contains 15 residues. Trimming took 1 base from V and 10 from J, leaving 16 bases between them. The chain's CDR3 is CASSQGAGVVGKLFF. The CDR3, as DNA: TGCGCCAGCAGCCAAGGGGCAGGGGTCGTCGGAAAACTGTTTTTT.

This chain connects TRBV28 to TRBJ1-1; TRBD1 might be the D (5 bases). CDR3 length: 14 amino acids. Germline V gene data show CDR1 as MDHEN and CDR2 as SYDVKM. V was pared by 6 bases and J by 10 bases, with 21 bases between. CDR3 sequence reads: CASRAETRGGAAFF. The CDR3 coding sequence is TGTGCCAGCAGGGCTGAAACACGGGGGGGAGCAGCTTTCTTT. Variable domain in full (rest from reference TRBV28 and TRBJ1-1): DVKVTQSSRYLVKRTGEKVFLECVQDMDHENMFWYRQDPGLGLRLIYFSYDVKMKEKGDIPEGYSVSREKKERFSLILESASTNQTSMYLCASRAETRGGAAFFGQGTRLTVV.

The V gene is TRBV28, the J gene TRBJ1-1, with D tentatively TRBD1 (5 bases). The CDR3 runs 12 residues. Deletions cut 6 bases from V and 4 bases from J, with 9 bases between. CDR1 and CDR2 from the germline V gene are MDHEN and SYDVKM. The CDR3 loop reads CASRTGSTEAFF. The CDR3 coding sequence is TGTGCCAGCAGAACAGGCTCCACTGAAGCTTTCTTT.

The chain employs TRBV19 and TRBJ1-2; D remains unclear. Per the germline V gene, CDR1 is LNHDA and CDR2 is SQIVND (reference sequence). Trimming took 6 bases from V and 1 from J, leaving 12 bases between them. This CDR3 has 14 residues. CDR3 protein: CASRWTGNNYGYTF. For the CDR3, the DNA is TGTGCCAGTAGATGGACGGGGAATAACTATGGCTACACCTTC.

The chain combines TRBV29-1 with TRBJ1-1; D unclear. CDR3 length equals 12 residues. Germline V gene sequence: CDR1 SQVTM, CDR2 ANQGSEA. In DNA, the CDR3 is TGCAGTCCACAGCGGATGAACACTGAAGCTTTCTTT. Protein product: CSPQRMNTEAFF.

The genes are TRBV12-3 or TRBV12-4 and TRBJ1-5; the D gene is possibly TRBD1 (5 bases). Trimming took 4 bases from V and 2 from J, leaving 6 bases between them. CDR3 length: 13 amino acids. CDR3 nucleotide sequence: TGTGCCAGCAGTTGGGGCCGCAATCAGCCCCAGCATTTT. Its protein product is CASSWGRNQPQHF.

The chain joins TRBV7-2 to TRBJ2-7; tentative D call: TRBD2 (6 bases). The CDR3 covers 13 residues. CDR1 is SGHTA and CDR2 is FQGNSA in the germline V gene. Between the trimmed V and J ends, which lost 2 bases and 7 bases, there was a span of 12 bases. The chain's CDR3 is CASSLLAEGEQYF. In DNA, the CDR3 is TGTGCCAGCAGCTTATTGGCGGAGGGAGAGCAGTACTTC.

The chain employs TRBV9 and TRBJ2-3; maybe TRBD1 (6 bases). Germline loops: CDR1 SGDLS, CDR2 YYNGEE. The CDR3 has 17 amino acids. Trimming took off 6 bases at V and 1 base at J, with 21 bases between the two ends. The CDR3, as DNA: TGTGCCAGCACCTCTCAAGGCAACAGGGTTGGCACAGATACGCAGTATTTT. This sequence encodes CASTSQGNRVGTDTQYF.

This chain connects TRBV19 to TRBJ2-1; D uncertain. This CDR3 comprises 16 residues. Germline V gene data show CDR1 as LNHDA and CDR2 as SQIVND (reference sequence). The V end lost 4 bases, the J end lost 7 bases, and 20 bases lay between the germline ends. CDR3 sequence: CASSSRTAVMRNEQFF. The CDR3 coding sequence is TGTGCCAGTAGTAGCCGGACGGCTGTCATGCGGAATGAGCAGTTCTTC. Based on the CDR3 plus reference TRBV19 and TRBJ2-1, the full variable domain is DGGITQSPKYLFRKEGQNVTLSCEQNLNHDAMYWYRQDPGQGLRLIYYSQIVNDFQKGDIAEGYSVSREKKESFPLTVTSAQKNPTAFYLCASSSRTAVMRNEQFFGPGTRLTVL.

The chain links TRBV6-5 to TRBJ1-2; no definite D call. V lost 5 bases to trimming and J lost 4 bases, with 14 bases between them. This CDR3 region has 14 residues. Germline CDR1 and CDR2: MNHEY and SVGAGI. CDR3 coding DNA: TGTGCCAGCAGTCCTACAGATCCGGTCTATGGCTACACCTTC. This codes for CASSPTDPVYGYTF.

This chain links TRBV7-9 with TRBJ2-2; possibly TRBD1 for D (6 bases). The germline CDR1 and CDR2 sequences are SEHNR and FQNEAQ (reference sequence). V was pared by 4 bases and J by 6 bases, with 15 bases between. This CDR3 is built from 15 residues. CDR3 in amino acids: CASSSGQSGAGELFF. For the CDR3, the DNA is TGTGCCAGCAGCTCAGGACAGTCGGGCGCCGGGGAGCTGTTTTTT. Looking up the rest from reference TRBV7-9 and TRBJ2-2 gives the full variable domain: DTGVSQNPRHKITKRGQNVTFRCDPISEHNRLYWYRQTLGQGPEFLTYFQNEAQLEKSRLLSDRFSAERPKGSFSTLEIQRTEQGDSAMYLCASSSGQSGAGELFFGEGSRLTVL.